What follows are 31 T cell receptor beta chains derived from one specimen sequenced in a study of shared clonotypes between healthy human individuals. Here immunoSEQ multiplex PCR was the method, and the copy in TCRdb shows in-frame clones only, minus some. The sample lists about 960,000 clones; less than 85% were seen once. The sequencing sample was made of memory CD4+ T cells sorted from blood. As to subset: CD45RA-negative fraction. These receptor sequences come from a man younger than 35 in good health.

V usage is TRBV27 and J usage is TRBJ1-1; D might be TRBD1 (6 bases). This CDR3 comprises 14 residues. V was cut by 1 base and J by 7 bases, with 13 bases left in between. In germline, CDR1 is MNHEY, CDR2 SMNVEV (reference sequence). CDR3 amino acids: CASSLWGGLGEAFF. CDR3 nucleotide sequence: TGTGCCAGCAGTTTATGGGGGGGGCTCGGTGAAGCTTTCTTT.

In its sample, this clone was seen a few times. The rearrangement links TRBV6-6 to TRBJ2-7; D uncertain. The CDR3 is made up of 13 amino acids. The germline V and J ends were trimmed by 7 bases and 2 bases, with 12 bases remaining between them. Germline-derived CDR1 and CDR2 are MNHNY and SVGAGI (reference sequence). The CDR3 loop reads CASNRDAAYEQYF. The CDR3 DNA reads TGTGCCAGCAACCGAGACGCCGCCTACGAGCAGTACTTC.

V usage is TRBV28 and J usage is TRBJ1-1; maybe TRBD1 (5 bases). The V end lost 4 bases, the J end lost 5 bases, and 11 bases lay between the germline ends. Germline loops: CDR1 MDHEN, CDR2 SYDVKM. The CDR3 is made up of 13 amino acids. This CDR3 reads CASSSGTRTEAFF. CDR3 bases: TGTGCCAGCAGTTCTGGGACGAGGACTGAAGCTTTCTTT.

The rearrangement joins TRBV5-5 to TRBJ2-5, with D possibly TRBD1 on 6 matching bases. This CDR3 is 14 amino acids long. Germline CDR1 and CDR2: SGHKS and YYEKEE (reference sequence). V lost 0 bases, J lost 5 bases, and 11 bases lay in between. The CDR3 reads CASSLDGGRETQYF. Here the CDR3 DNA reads TGTGCCAGCAGCTTGGATGGGGGCAGGGAGACCCAGTACTTC. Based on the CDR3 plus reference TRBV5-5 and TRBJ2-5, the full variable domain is DAGVTQSPTHLIKTRGQQVTLRCSPISGHKSVSWYQQVLGQGPQFIFQYYEKEERGRGNFPDRFSARQFPNYSSELNVNALLLGDSALYLCASSLDGGRETQYFGPGTRLLVL.

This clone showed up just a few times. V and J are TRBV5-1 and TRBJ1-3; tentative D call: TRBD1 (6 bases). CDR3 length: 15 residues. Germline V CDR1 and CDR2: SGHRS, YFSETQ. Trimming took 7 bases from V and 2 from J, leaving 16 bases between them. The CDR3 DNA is TGCGCCAGCTCTAGGGGGGTCGGAGCTGGAAACACCATATATTTT. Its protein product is CASSRGVGAGNTIYF.

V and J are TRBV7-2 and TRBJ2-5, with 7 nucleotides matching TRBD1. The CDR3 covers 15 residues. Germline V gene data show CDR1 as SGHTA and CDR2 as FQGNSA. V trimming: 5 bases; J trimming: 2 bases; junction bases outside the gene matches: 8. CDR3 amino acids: CASSTRGKVQETQYF. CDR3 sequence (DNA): TGTGCCAGCAGCACCAGGGGGAAGGTTCAAGAGACCCAGTACTTC.

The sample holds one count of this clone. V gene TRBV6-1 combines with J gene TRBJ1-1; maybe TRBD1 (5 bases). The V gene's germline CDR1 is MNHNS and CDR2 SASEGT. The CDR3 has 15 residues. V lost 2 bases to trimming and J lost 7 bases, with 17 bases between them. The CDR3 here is CASSEQPHPGGEAFF. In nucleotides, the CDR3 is TGTGCCAGCAGTGAACAGCCTCACCCCGGGGGTGAAGCTTTCTTT.

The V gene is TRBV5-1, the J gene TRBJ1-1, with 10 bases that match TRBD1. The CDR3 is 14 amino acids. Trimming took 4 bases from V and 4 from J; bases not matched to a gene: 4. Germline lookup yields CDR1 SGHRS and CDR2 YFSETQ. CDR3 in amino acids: CASSVDRGPTEAFF. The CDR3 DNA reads TGCGCCAGCAGCGTAGACAGGGGGCCCACTGAAGCTTTCTTT.

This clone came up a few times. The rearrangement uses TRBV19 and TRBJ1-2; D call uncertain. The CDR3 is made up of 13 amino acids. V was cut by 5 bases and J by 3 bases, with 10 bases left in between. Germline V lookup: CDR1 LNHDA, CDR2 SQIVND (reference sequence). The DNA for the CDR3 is TGTGCCAGTAGTCCAGACGGGGACTATGGCTACACCTTC. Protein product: CASSPDGDYGYTF.

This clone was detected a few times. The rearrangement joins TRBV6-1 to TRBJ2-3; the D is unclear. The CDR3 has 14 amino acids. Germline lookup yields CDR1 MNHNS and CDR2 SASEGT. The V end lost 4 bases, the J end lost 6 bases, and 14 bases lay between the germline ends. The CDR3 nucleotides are TGTGCCAGCAGTGTACGCCATACGGGTGATACGCAGTATTTT. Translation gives CASSVRHTGDTQYF.

The CDR3 DNA follows: TGTGCCTGGAATGAGGGCGAGCTCCCCGGGGAGCTGTTTTTT. Translating it yields CAWNEGELPGELFF. This chain connects TRBV30 to TRBJ2-2, with D possibly TRBD2 on 5 matching bases. Per the germline V gene, CDR1 is GTSNPN and CDR2 is SVGIG (reference sequence). The V and J ends lost 4 bases and 6 bases respectively, with 15 bases between them. The CDR3 spans 14 residues.

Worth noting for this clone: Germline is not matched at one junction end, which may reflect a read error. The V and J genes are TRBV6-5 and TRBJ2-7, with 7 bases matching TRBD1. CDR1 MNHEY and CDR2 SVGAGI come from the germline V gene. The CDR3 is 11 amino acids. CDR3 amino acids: CASRRQGEEYF. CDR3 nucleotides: TGTGCCAGCAGAAGACAGGGCGAGGAGTACTTC.

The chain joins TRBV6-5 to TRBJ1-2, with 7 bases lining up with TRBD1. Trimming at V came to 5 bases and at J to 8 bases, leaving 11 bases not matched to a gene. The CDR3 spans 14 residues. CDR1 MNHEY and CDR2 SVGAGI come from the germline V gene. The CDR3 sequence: CASSPTGQLSGYTF. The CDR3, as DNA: TGTGCCAGCAGTCCGACGGGACAGCTGAGCGGCTACACCTTC.

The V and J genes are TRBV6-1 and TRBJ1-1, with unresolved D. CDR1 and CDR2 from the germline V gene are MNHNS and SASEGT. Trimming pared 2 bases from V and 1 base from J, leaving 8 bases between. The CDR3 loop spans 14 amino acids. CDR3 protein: CASSETRPNTEAFF. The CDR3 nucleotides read TGTGCCAGCAGTGAAACTCGGCCGAACACTGAAGCTTTCTTT.

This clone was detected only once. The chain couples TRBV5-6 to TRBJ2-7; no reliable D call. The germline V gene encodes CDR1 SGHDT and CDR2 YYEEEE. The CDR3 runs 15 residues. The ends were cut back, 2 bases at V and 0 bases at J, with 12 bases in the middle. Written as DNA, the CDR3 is TGTGCCAGCAGCTTTTTCACTGCAGACTCCTACGAGCAGTACTTC. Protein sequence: CASSFFTADSYEQYF.

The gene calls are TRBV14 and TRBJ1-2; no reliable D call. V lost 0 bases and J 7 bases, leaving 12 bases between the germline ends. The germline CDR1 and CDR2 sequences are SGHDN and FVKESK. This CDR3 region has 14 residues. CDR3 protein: CASSQDRTKGGYTF. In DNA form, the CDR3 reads TGTGCCAGCAGCCAAGACAGGACTAAGGGTGGCTACACCTTC.

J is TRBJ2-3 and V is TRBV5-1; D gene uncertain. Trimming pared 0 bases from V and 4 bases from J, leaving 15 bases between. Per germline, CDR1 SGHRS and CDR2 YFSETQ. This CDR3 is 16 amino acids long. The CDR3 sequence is CASSLDRPDGADTQYF. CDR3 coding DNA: TGCGCCAGCAGCTTGGATCGACCCGATGGGGCAGATACGCAGTATTTT.

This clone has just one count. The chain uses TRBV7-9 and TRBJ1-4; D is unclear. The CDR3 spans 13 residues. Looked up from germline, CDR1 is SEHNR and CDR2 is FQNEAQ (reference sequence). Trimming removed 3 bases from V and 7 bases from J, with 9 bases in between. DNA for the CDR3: TGTGCCAGCAGCTTTATGGGCGGTGAAAAACTGTTTTTT. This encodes CASSFMGGEKLFF.

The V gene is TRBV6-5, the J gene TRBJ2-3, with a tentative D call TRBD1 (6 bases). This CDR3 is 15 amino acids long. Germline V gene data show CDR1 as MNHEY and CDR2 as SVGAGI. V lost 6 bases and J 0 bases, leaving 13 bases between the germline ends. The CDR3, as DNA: TGTGCCAGCAGACCCGGACAGATCAGCACAGATACGCAGTATTTT. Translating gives CASRPGQISTDTQYF.

In DNA form, the CDR3 reads TGTGCCAGTCGGATCCCGTCGGGGTCTAATGAAAAACTGTTTTTT. It specifies CASRIPSGSNEKLFF. This rearrangement joins TRBV28 to TRBJ1-4; D unclear. Germline V CDR1 and CDR2: MDHEN, SYDVKM. Trimming left V 9 bases short and J 3 bases short, with 17 bases between. This CDR3 comprises 15 residues.

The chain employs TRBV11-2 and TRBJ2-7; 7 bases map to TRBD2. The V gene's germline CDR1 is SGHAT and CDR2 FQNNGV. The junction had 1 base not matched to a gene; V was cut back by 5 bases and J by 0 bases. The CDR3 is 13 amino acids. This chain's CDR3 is CASSRTSSYEQYF. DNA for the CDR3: TGTGCCAGCAGCCGGACTAGCTCCTACGAGCAGTACTTC.

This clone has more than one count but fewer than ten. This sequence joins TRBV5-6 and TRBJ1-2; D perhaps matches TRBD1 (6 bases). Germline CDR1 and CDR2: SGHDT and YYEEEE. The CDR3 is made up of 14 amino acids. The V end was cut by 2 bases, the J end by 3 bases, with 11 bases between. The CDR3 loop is CASSLLQGHYGYTF. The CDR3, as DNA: TGTGCCAGCAGCTTACTACAGGGACACTATGGCTACACCTTC.

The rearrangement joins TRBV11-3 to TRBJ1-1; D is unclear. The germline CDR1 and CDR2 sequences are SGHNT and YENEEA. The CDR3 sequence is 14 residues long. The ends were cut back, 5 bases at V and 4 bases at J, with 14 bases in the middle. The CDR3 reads CASSPGGDGTEAFF. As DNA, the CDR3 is TGTGCCAGCAGCCCTGGTGGAGACGGCACTGAAGCTTTCTTT.

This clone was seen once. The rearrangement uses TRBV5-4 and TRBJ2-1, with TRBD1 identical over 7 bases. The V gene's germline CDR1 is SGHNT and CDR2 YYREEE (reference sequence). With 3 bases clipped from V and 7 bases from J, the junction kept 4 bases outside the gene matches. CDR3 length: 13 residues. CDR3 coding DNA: TGTGCCAGCAGCTCCGGGACAGTGAATGAGCAGTTCTTC. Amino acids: CASSSGTVNEQFF.

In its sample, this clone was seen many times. For the CDR3, the DNA is TGTGCCAGCAGCTTGCTCTGGGCTGGACCCCTGAGCTCTGGAAACACCATATATTTT. Protein sequence: CASSLLWAGPLSSGNTIYF. The chain has TRBV5-6 and TRBJ1-3; D gene unclear. CDR1 SGHDT and CDR2 YYEEEE come from the germline V gene. Trimming cost V 1 base and J 0 bases, with 20 bases left between them. The CDR3 has 19 amino acids. Full variable domain (missing parts from reference TRBV5-6 and TRBJ1-3): DAGVTQSPTHLIKTRGQQVTLRCSPKSGHDTVSWYQQALGQGPQFIFQYYEEEERQRGNFPDRFSGHQFPNYSSELNVNALLLGDSALYLCASSLLWAGPLSSGNTIYFGEGSWLTVV.

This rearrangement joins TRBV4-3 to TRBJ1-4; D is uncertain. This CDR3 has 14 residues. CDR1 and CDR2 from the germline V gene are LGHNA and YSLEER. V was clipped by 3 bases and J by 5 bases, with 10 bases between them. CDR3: CASSHLGGNEKLFF. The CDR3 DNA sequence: TGCGCCAGCAGCCACCTGGGCGGGAATGAAAAACTGTTTTTT.

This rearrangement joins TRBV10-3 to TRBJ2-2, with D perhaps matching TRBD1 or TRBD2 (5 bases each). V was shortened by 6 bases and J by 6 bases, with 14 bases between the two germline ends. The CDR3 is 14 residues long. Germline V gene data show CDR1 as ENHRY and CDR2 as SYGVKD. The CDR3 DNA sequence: TGTGCCATCAGAGCAGGATCGGGGCCCGGGGAGCTGTTTTTT. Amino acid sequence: CAIRAGSGPGELFF.

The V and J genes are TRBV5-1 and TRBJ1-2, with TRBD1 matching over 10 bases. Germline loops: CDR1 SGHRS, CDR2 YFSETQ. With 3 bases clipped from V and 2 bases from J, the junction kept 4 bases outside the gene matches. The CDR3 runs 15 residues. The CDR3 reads CASSSWTGGNYGYTF. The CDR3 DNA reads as TGCGCCAGCAGCTCTTGGACAGGGGGGAACTATGGCTACACCTTC.

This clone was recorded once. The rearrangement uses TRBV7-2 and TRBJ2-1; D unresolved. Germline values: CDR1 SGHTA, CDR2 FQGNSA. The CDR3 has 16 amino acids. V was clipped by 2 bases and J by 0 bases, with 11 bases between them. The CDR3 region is CASSLRRTSSYNEQFF. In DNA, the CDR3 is TGTGCCAGCAGCTTACGAAGGACCAGCTCCTACAATGAGCAGTTCTTC. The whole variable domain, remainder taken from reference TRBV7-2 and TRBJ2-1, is GAGVSQSPSNKVTEKGKDVELRCDPISGHTALYWYRQSLGQGLEFLIYFQGNSAPDKSGLPSDRFSAERTGGSVSTLTIQRTQQEDSAVYLCASSLRRTSSYNEQFFGPGTRLTVL.

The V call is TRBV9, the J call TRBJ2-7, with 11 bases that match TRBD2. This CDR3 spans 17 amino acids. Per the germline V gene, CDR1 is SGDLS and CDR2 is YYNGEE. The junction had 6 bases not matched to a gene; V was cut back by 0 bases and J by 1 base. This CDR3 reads CASSVGPGTSGSYEQYF. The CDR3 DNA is TGTGCCAGCAGCGTAGGCCCTGGGACTAGCGGATCCTACGAGCAGTACTTC.

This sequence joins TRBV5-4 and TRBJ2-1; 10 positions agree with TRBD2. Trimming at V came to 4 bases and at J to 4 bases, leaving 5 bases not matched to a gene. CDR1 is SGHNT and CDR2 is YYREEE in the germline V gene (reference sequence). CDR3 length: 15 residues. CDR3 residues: CASSALAGAYNEQFF. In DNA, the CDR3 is TGTGCCAGCAGCGCCCTAGCGGGGGCGTACAATGAGCAGTTCTTC.